These 20 T cell receptor beta chains were sequenced from one sample in a study of metastatic and nonmetastatic thyroid tumors. TCRdb re-called clones from the PCR reads using MiXCR. The table includes about 45,000 clones, about 4.2% detected once. Every patient was untreated before thyroid surgery. Sequenced material: blood. The source is a female donor with papillary thyroid cancer or a benign thyroid nodule (not recorded which). Some clones in this sample may be carry-over from other donors' samples.

The table lists this clone with many counts. The genes are TRBV6-4 and TRBJ2-1; 9 bases are shared with TRBD2. The germline V gene encodes CDR1 MRHNA and CDR2 SNTAGT. The CDR3 totals 17 residues. V dropped 0 bases and J dropped 3; count of bases not matched to a gene: 6. The CDR3 is CASSDSVSGSDYNEQFF. The CDR3, as DNA: TGTGCCAGCAGTGACTCTGTTAGCGGGAGCGACTACAATGAGCAGTTCTTC.

This chain uses TRBV25-1 with TRBJ2-6, with D possibly TRBD1 on 6 matching bases. Per the germline V gene, CDR1 is MGHDK and CDR2 is SYGVNS. The CDR3 runs to 15 residues. Trimming shortened V by 4 bases and J by 2 bases, and 9 bases separated the two germline ends. Written as DNA, the CDR3 is TGTGCCAGCAGTGGCAGGGGTCCTGGGGCCAACGTCCTGACTTTC. Translating gives CASSGRGPGANVLTF. The full variable domain, with the rest looked up from reference TRBV25-1 and TRBJ2-6, is EADIYQTPRYLVIGTGKKITLECSQTMGHDKMYWYQQDPGMELHLIHYSYGVNSTEKGDLSSESTVSRIRTEHFPLTLESARPSHTSQYLCASSGRGPGANVLTFGAGSRLTVL.

This clone was picked up many times. The junction departs from germline at one end; a sequencing error may be responsible. This chain connects TRBV5-1 to TRBJ1-1, with no clear D. This CDR3 contains 12 residues. Germline V CDR1 and CDR2: SGHRS, YFSETQ. CDR3 loop: CASSADTYGVVF. DNA for the CDR3: TGCGCCAGCAGCGCTGACACCTACGGCGTGGTCTTT.

This clone was counted ten times or more. The rearrangement joins TRBV7-2 to TRBJ2-7; D remains ambiguous. Per the germline V gene, CDR1 is SGHTA and CDR2 is FQGNSA. The V gene lost 5 bases and the J gene lost 2 bases, with 13 bases spanning the gap. This CDR3 is 14 amino acids long. The CDR3 region is CASSPYSATYEQYF. The DNA for the CDR3 is TGTGCCAGCAGCCCCTACTCGGCAACCTACGAGCAGTACTTC. Based on the CDR3 plus reference TRBV7-2 and TRBJ2-7, the full variable domain is GAGVSQSPSNKVTEKGKDVELRCDPISGHTALYWYRQSLGQGLEFLIYFQGNSAPDKSGLPSDRFSAERTGGSVSTLTIQRTQQEDSAVYLCASSPYSATYEQYFGPGTRLTVT.

The sample holds many counts of this clone. The chain joins TRBV11-3 to TRBJ2-1; D is uncertain. This CDR3 comprises 14 residues. Trimming left V 6 bases short and J 8 bases short, with 17 bases between. CDR1 is SGHNT and CDR2 is YENEEA in the germline V gene. The CDR3 loop is CASREMASFDEQFF. CDR3 DNA sequence: TGTGCCAGCAGGGAGATGGCCTCCTTTGATGAGCAGTTCTTC.

A note on this clone: A much larger clone differs by one base, so this may be a read error. The same CDR3 also results from other DNA sequences found in this sample. The V call is TRBV5-1, the J call TRBJ2-5; D is possibly TRBD2 (5 bases). CDR3 length: 12 residues. CDR1 and CDR2 (germline): SGHRS, YFSETQ. V lost 7 bases to trimming and J lost 1 base, with 8 bases between them. The DNA for the CDR3 is TGCGCCAGCCGCCTAGCCCAAGAGACCCAGTACTTC. Encoded protein: CASRLAQETQYF.

This clone was picked up many times. The V and J genes are TRBV30 and TRBJ1-2; weak D call: TRBD1 (5 bases). Germline V gene sequence: CDR1 GTSNPN, CDR2 SVGIG (reference sequence). The CDR3 consists of 12 residues. The CDR3 here is CAAGTVNYGYTF. DNA for the CDR3: TGTGCAGCAGGGACGGTTAACTATGGCTACACCTTC. Complete variable domain (other parts from reference TRBV30 and TRBJ1-2): SQTIHQWPATLVQPVGSPLSLECTVEGTSNPNLYWYRQAAGRGLQLLFYSVGIGQISSEVPQNLSASRPQDRQFILSSKKLLLSDSGFYLCAAGTVNYGYTFGSGTRLTVV.

There are many counts of this clone. The genes are TRBV11-2 and TRBJ2-7, with D possibly called TRBD1 or TRBD2 (6 bases each). CDR1 and CDR2 (germline): SGHAT, FQNNGV. CDR3 length: 15 residues. Trimming stripped 3 bases from V and 0 bases from J, with 12 bases between. CDR3 in amino acids: CASSFSRGASYEQYF. In DNA form, the CDR3 reads TGTGCCAGCAGCTTTTCTAGGGGGGCCTCCTACGAGCAGTACTTC.

This clone was detected many times. The chain couples TRBV19 to TRBJ2-2; D tentatively reads TRBD1 or TRBD2 (5 bases each). The germline V gene encodes CDR1 LNHDA and CDR2 SQIVND (reference sequence). V was pared by 11 bases and J by 1 base, with 20 bases between. The CDR3 spans 16 residues. CDR3: CACRNIGDLNTGELFF. The CDR3 DNA reads TGTGCCTGCAGAAACATCGGGGACCTGAACACCGGGGAGCTGTTTTTT. Using reference TRBV19 and TRBJ2-2 for the parts outside the CDR3, the full variable domain is DGGITQSPKYLFRKEGQNVTLSCEQNLNHDAMYWYRQDPGQGLRLIYYSQIVNDFQKGDIAEGYSVSREKKESFPLTVTSAQKNPTAFYLCACRNIGDLNTGELFFGEGSRLTVL.

The chain has TRBV3-1 and TRBJ1-2; D perhaps matches TRBD1 (5 bases). V lost 0 bases and J 14 bases, leaving 10 bases between the germline ends. CDR1 and CDR2 from the germline V gene are LGHDT and YNNKEL (reference sequence). This CDR3 has 11 residues. The CDR3: CASSQEGRATF. In nucleotides, the CDR3 is TGTGCCAGCAGCCAAGAGGGCAGGGCAACCTTC.

A few counts support this clone. The V gene is TRBV20-1, the J gene TRBJ1-2; TRBD1 matches at 9 bases. The CDR3 runs 11 residues. Looked up from germline, CDR1 is DFQATT and CDR2 is SNEGSKA (reference sequence). V was pared by 6 bases and J by 8 bases, with 4 bases of the junction left unmatched. CDR3 in amino acids: CSAMTGGGYTF. CDR3 in DNA: TGCAGTGCCATGACAGGGGGAGGCTACACCTTC.

This chain connects TRBV11-3 to TRBJ1-1; 7 nucleotides line up with TRBD1. The germline gives CDR1 SGHNT, CDR2 YENEEA. After removal of 0 bases from V and 3 bases from J, the junction contained 7 bases not matched to a gene. The CDR3 has 16 residues. The CDR3 nucleotides are TGTGCCAGCAGCTTAGATGGGAGACAGGGTGACACTGAAGCTTTCTTT. This codes for CASSLDGRQGDTEAFF.

At least ten counts were recorded for this clone. V is TRBV10-3 and J is TRBJ1-2; D is undetermined. V lost 0 bases and J 1 base, leaving 3 bases between the germline ends. CDR1 ENHRY and CDR2 SYGVKD come from the germline V gene. The CDR3 is 13 amino acids. In DNA, the CDR3 is TGTGCCATCAGTGAGTCAAGTAACTATGGCTACACCTTC. The encoded protein is CAISESSNYGYTF.

This clone came up many times. This rearrangement joins TRBV7-6 to TRBJ1-4; TRBD1 aligns across 9 bases. The CDR3 has 14 amino acids. Germline CDR1 is SGHVS and CDR2 is FNYEAQ. V dropped 3 bases and J dropped 7; count of bases not matched to a gene: 3. The CDR3 loop reads CASSLGQGGEKLFF. DNA of the CDR3: TGTGCCAGCAGCTTGGGACAGGGCGGTGAAAAACTGTTTTTT.

At least ten counts were recorded for this clone. The chain joins TRBV15 to TRBJ1-1, with TRBD1 as a possible D gene (6 bases). The CDR3 length is 17 residues. CDR1 and CDR2 from the germline V gene are LNHNV and YYDKDF (reference sequence). Trimming took off 5 bases at V and 5 bases at J, with 24 bases between the two ends. CDR3 DNA: TGTGCCACCAGCGTAGACCCCATCGGACAGTCGGGGACTGAAGCTTTCTTT. Amino acid sequence: CATSVDPIGQSGTEAFF.

This clone was counted only a few times. The V and J genes are TRBV10-3 and TRBJ1-2; D possibly corresponds to TRBD1 (5 bases). The CDR3 is made up of 13 amino acids. Trimming took off 10 bases at V and 8 bases at J, with 20 bases between the two ends. CDR1 ENHRY and CDR2 SYGVKD come from the germline V gene. CDR3 sequence (DNA): TGTGCCACCACCCGGACGCAGGGTGGAGGCTACACCTTC. Protein: CATTRTQGGGYTF.

This clone was picked up many times. The gene calls are TRBV27 and TRBJ2-7, with 8 positions matching TRBD2. Unmatched junction bases numbered 17, after V lost 5 bases and J lost 2 bases. This CDR3 spans 18 amino acids. CDR1 and CDR2 from the germline V gene are MNHEY and SMNVEV (reference sequence). The CDR3 reads CASSAPTNVGTRPYEQYF. CDR3 DNA: TGTGCCAGCAGTGCACCCACGAATGTAGGGACTAGGCCCTACGAGCAGTACTTC.

This clone came up many times. This chain links TRBV19 with TRBJ1-2, with 8 bases that match TRBD1. Trimming removed 7 bases from V and 6 bases from J; junction bases left unmatched: 19. The CDR3 has 17 amino acids. Germline V gives CDR1 LNHDA, CDR2 SQIVND (reference sequence). In nucleotides, the CDR3 is TGTGCCAGTACTACCGGGACAGGTGGGCGCGGGGCCAATGGCTACACCTTC. Protein product: CASTTGTGGRGANGYTF.

This clone was observed a handful of times. The gene calls are TRBV5-4 and TRBJ2-3, with 9 bases that match TRBD2. Germline V CDR1 and CDR2: SGHNT, YYREEE (reference sequence). J was trimmed by 5 bases and V by 2 bases; bases with no gene match: 9. This CDR3 is 16 amino acids long. Here the CDR3 DNA reads TGTGCCAGCAGCTTAGATAGCGGGAGAGGGATAGATACGCAGTATTTT. Residues: CASSLDSGRGIDTQYF.

This clone was seen ten or more times. The chain joins TRBV9 to TRBJ2-1, with 10 nucleotides matching TRBD2. This CDR3 region has 15 residues. In germline, CDR1 is SGDLS, CDR2 YYNGEE. V shed 7 bases and J 3 bases; nucleotides not matched to a gene: 7. The CDR3 here is CASGPSGSGYNEQFF. CDR3 in DNA: TGTGCCAGCGGGCCTAGCGGGAGCGGCTACAATGAGCAGTTCTTC.